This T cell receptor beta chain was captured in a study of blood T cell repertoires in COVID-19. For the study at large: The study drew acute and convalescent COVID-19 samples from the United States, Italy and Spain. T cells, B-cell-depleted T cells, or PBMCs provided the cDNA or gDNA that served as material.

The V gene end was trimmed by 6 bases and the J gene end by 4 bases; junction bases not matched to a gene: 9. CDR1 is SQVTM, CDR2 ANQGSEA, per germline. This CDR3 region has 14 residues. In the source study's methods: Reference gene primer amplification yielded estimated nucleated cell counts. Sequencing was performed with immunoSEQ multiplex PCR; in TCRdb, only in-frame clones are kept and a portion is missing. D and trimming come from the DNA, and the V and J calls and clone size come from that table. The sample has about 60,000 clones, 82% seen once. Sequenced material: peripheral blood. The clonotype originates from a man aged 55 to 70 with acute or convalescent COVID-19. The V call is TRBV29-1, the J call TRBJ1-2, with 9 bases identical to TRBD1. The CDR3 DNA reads TGCAGCGTAGATCTCGGGACAGGGCCCTATGGCTACACCTTC. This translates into CSVDLGTGPYGYTF.